These 10 T cell receptor beta chains came from one sample sequenced in a study of cytotoxic CD8 clonotypes in ibrutinib-treated CLL (dated by TCRdb to about 2021). The library was obtained by the immunoSEQ multiplex PCR assay. In its TCRdb copy, this immuneACCESS table keeps in-frame sequences only and misses some clones. Where compared with another copy, unresolved V genes explain less than half of these, and the others have no known cause. This sample comprises about 15,000 clones, around 61% of them detected only once. The ten largest clones take up roughly 13% of the sample. The source material was PBMCs, sampled before ibrutinib treatment. These receptors were taken from a human donor with chronic lymphocytic leukemia.

The chain couples TRBV13 to TRBJ1-2, with D possibly matching TRBD1 (5 bases). Germline CDR1 is PRHDT and CDR2 is FYEKMQ (reference sequence). This CDR3 has 14 residues. The V end lost 1 base, the J end lost 3 bases, and 9 bases lay between the germline ends. The CDR3 coding sequence is TGTGCCAGCAGCTTAGAGACAGAATACTATGGCTACACCTTC. Protein: CASSLETEYYGYTF.

This clone was counted between two and nine times. V and J are TRBV6-5 and TRBJ2-7; either TRBD1 or TRBD2 may fit D (5 bases each). CDR1 and CDR2 (germline): MNHEY, SVGAGI. V shed 0 bases and J shed 1 base, with 13 bases lying between them. The CDR3 totals 16 residues. This chain's CDR3 is CASSYSGGWGSYEQYF. Here the CDR3 DNA reads TGTGCCAGCAGTTACTCGGGCGGGTGGGGGTCCTACGAGCAGTACTTC.

The chain has TRBV7-9 and TRBJ2-5, with unresolved D. Between the trimmed V and J ends, which lost 1 base and 0 bases, there was a span of 6 bases. The CDR3 is 14 amino acids. Germline loops: CDR1 SEHNR, CDR2 FQNEAQ (reference sequence). The CDR3, as DNA: TGTGCCAGCAGCTTAGGACTGCACCAAGAGACCCAGTACTTC. Amino acid sequence: CASSLGLHQETQYF.

This sequence joins TRBV6-5 and TRBJ2-1; D uncertain. The germline gives CDR1 MNHEY, CDR2 SVGAGI. This CDR3 region has 13 residues. V was cut by 6 bases and J by 11 bases, with 17 bases left in between. CDR3 loop: CASSIRTTGKQFF. For the CDR3, the DNA is TGTGCCAGCAGCATCCGAACTACGGGCAAGCAGTTCTTC.

The J gene is TRBJ1-1, the V gene TRBV7-6; D uncertain. Trimming removed 1 base at V and 5 bases at J, with 8 bases between. This CDR3 is 13 amino acids long. Germline V gene data show CDR1 as SGHVS and CDR2 as FNYEAQ. CDR3 amino acids: CASSLDVLTEAFF. As DNA, the CDR3 is TGTGCCAGCAGCTTAGACGTCCTAACTGAAGCTTTCTTT.

J is TRBJ1-5 and V is TRBV18; D ambiguous. This CDR3 region has 13 residues. Germline loops: CDR1 KGHSH, CDR2 LQKENI. V gave up 4 bases and J gave up 2 bases, with 6 bases separating them. CDR3 in amino acids: CASSLSGNQPQHF. The DNA of the CDR3 is TGTGCCAGCTCACTGTCAGGCAATCAGCCCCAGCATTTT. The full variable domain, with the rest looked up from reference TRBV18 and TRBJ1-5, is NAGVMQNPRHLVRRRGQEARLRCSPMKGHSHVYWYRQLPEEGLKFMVYLQKENIIDESGMPKERFSAEFPKEGPSILRIQQVVRGDSAAYFCASSLSGNQPQHFGDGTRLSIL.

V and J are TRBV28 and TRBJ2-7; 7 nucleotides line up with TRBD2. The CDR3 is 13 residues long. V lost 6 bases and J lost 2; bases outside the gene matches: 4. Germline V CDR1 and CDR2: MDHEN, SYDVKM. The chain's CDR3 is CASRPAGPYEQYF. In DNA, the CDR3 is TGTGCCAGCAGGCCAGCGGGGCCCTACGAGCAGTACTTC.

This sequence joins TRBV18 and TRBJ1-3; D is unresolved. V was cut by 3 bases and J by 2 bases, with 5 bases left in between. The length of the CDR3 is 13 residues. Looked up from germline, CDR1 is KGHSH and CDR2 is LQKENI. The CDR3: CASSPLTGNTIYF. CDR3 sequence (DNA): TGTGCCAGCTCACCCCTTACTGGAAACACCATATATTTT.

V and J are TRBV7-9 and TRBJ1-4; D is possibly TRBD1 (6 bases). V lost 1 base and J lost 7, with 13 bases in between. Per germline, CDR1 SEHNR and CDR2 FQNEAQ (reference sequence). This CDR3 has 15 amino acids. The CDR3 loop reads CASSLGGTQGEKLFF. CDR3 DNA: TGTGCCAGCAGCTTAGGGGGGACACAGGGTGAAAAACTGTTTTTT.

This sequence joins TRBV19 and TRBJ1-4, with TRBD1 identical over 7 bases. From germline, CDR1 is LNHDA and CDR2 SQIVND (reference sequence). The CDR3 has 16 residues. V lost 5 bases, J lost 4 bases, and 10 bases stayed unmatched. CDR3 sequence: CASSLGQTGVNEKLFF. The CDR3 DNA reads TGTGCCAGTAGTTTGGGACAGACGGGGGTTAATGAAAAACTGTTTTTT.